This TCR delta chain was retrieved from a study of Vδ1+ human thymocytes. Whole-study findings and limits: Highly polyclonal TRG and TRD repertoires with Gaussian CDR3 length distributions appeared in thymus.

Concerning this clone: Its specificity is not known. A clone one base away is much larger, so this may be a read error. This CDR3 is also generated by other DNA sequences in the sample.

Sequences come from RNA converted to cDNA by reverse transcription. The CDR3 regions were amplified by multiplex PCR from V-gene primers to a constant-region primer. TCRdb re-processed the multiplex PCR reads using CATT. The profile covers around 26,000 delta-chain clones, with about 29% appearing a single time and roughly 1.5% taken by the ten largest. The CDR3 is 16 amino acids. With V trimmed by 1 base and J by 2 bases, 0 bases remained unmatched. Germline V lookup: CDR1 TSWWSYY, CDR2 QGS. The chain links TRDV1 to TRDJ2; 11 bases agree with TRDD3. The receptor's source is a boy in the first two years of life who had congenital heart surgery. Source material: Vdelta1+ gamma-delta thymocytes from the thymus. As to subset: FACS-sorted CD3+ TCRalphabeta- TCRVdelta1+ TCRVdelta2- thymocytes. As DNA, the CDR3 is TGTGCTCTTGGGGAACACTGGGGGATATTGACAGCACAACTCTTCTTT. It yields the protein CALGEHWGILTAQLFF.